A selection of T cell receptor beta chains follows, all from one sample in a study of persistence of HIV-infected CD4 T cells. Some clones are missing from TCRdb's copy, which holds only in-frame ones; the method was immunoSEQ multiplex PCR. The table shows roughly 32,000 clones, with 82% occurring only once. The antigens these receptors bind are not known. Sequences were derived from CD4+ T cells sorted from PBMCs after roughly 17-hour stimulation, sampled from a patient who received antiretroviral therapy. These receptors were obtained from an adult woman with HIV who was CMV-seropositive. The CDR3 runs from the conserved cysteine through the conserved F or W. D genes are given only for firm matches. Only part of the rows carry a size: once, few, many, or a class if the clone is expanded.

size,V,D,J,CDR3,DNA
few,TRBV27,.,TRBJ1-2,CASSHTSRGYGYTF,TGTGCCAGCAGTCATACCTCAAGGGGCTATGGCTACACCTTC
.,TRBV7-3,.,TRBJ2-2,CASSLTWGGELFF,TGTGCCAGCAGCTTAACGTGGGGCGGGGAGCTGTTTTTT
.,TRBV9,.,TRBJ2-7,CASSLGTDSRQYF,TGTGCCAGCAGCCTCGGGACTGACTCTCGGCAGTACTTC
.,TRBV28,.,TRBJ2-4,CASSSHRVANIQYF,TGTGCCAGCAGTTCTCACAGGGTGGCGAACATTCAGTACTTC
.,TRBV20-1,.,TRBJ1-3,CSASAGSVGNTIYF,TGCAGTGCTAGTGCAGGGTCAGTAGGAAACACCATATATTTT
.,TRBV21-1,.,TRBJ1-3,CASSKVLTGGIDGNTIYF,TGTGCCAGCAGCAAAGTTTTAACAGGGGGCATAGATGGAAACACCATATATTTT
.,TRBV9,.,TRBJ1-6,CASSVAERGSPLHF,TGTGCCAGCAGCGTAGCCGAGAGGGGTTCACCCCTCCACTTT
.,TRBV9,.,TRBJ1-2,CASSVGGGNYGYTF,TGTGCCAGCAGCGTAGGGGGAGGGAACTATGGCTACACCTTC
.,TRBV5-1,TRBD1,TRBJ1-3,CASSLDRGSGNTIYF,TGCGCCAGCAGCTTGGACAGGGGATCTGGAAACACCATATATTTT
.,TRBV3-1/TRBV3-2,.,TRBJ2-7,CASSTEFYEQYF,TGTGCCAGCAGCACCGAATTCTACGAGCAGTACTTC
once,TRBV18,.,TRBJ1-3,CASSRSQGDGNTIYF,TGTGCCAGCTCAAGATCACAGGGAGATGGAAACACCATATATTTT
.,TRBV15,.,TRBJ2-5,CATSPRAQETQYF,TGTGCCACCAGTCCCAGGGCTCAAGAGACCCAGTACTTC
.,TRBV2,TRBD1,TRBJ1-5,CASSEGKGALGNQPQHF,TGTGCCAGCAGTGAAGGGAAGGGGGCTTTGGGCAATCAGCCCCAGCATTTT
.,TRBV6-5,.,TRBJ1-5,CASRDYSNQPQHF,TGTGCCAGCAGGGACTATAGCAATCAGCCCCAGCATTTT
.,TRBV27,TRBD2,TRBJ2-1,CASSKLAGGYNEQFF,TGTGCCAGCAGCAAACTAGCGGGAGGGTACAATGAGCAGTTCTTC
.,TRBV27,.,TRBJ1-6,CASSFWSGNSYNSPLHF,TGTGCCAGCAGTTTTTGGTCGGGGAACTCCTATAATTCACCCCTCCACTTT